This T cell receptor beta chain was retrieved from a study of cytomegalovirus exposure and HLA in healthy donors. On the study more broadly: Early release data held 85 million to 95 million unique TCRs from HLA-typed donors.

The CDR3 extends over 13 amino acids. The V gene end was trimmed by 8 bases and the J gene end by 2 bases; junction bases not matched to a gene: 7. Germline assignment: CDR1 SQVTM and CDR2 ANQGSEA. The primer mix had 60 Vbeta and 13 Jbeta primers. As handled by the study authors: Approximately 9.9 million shared chains were among the 65 million to 85 million unique TCR beta chains that a later analysis counted. Only in-frame clones appear in the TCRdb table, and some are missing; sequencing was by immunoSEQ multiplex PCR. The V and J calls and clone size are taken from that table; D and trimming were inferred from the DNA. Of 97,000 or so clones in the sample, around 77% were seen once.

Material: PBMCs. The chain employs TRBV29-1 and TRBJ1-1; 8 bases are a match to TRBD1. The TCR comes from a male donor in good health and CMV-seropositive. In DNA form, the CDR3 reads TGCAGCTTAGGACAGGGCGGAAACACTGAAGCTTTCTTT. Translation: CSLGQGGNTEAFF.